The 18 T cell receptor beta chains presented below share a single source sample, sequenced in a study of shared clonotypes between healthy human individuals. Method: immunoSEQ multiplex PCR; TCRdb's copy keeps in-frame clones and lacks some. The data contain about 1 million clones, around four fifths of them seen just once; the ten biggest clones take up roughly 1.4%. Source material: memory CD4+ T cells sorted from blood. Subset described: CD45RA-negative fraction. Receptors were obtained from a man between 18 and 35 years old in good health.

The rearrangement uses TRBV15 and TRBJ1-1; D gene uncertain. The germline V gene has CDR1 LNHNV and CDR2 YYDKDF (reference sequence). This CDR3 is built from 12 residues. Between the trimmed V and J ends, which lost 3 bases and 4 bases, there was a span of 6 bases. Written as DNA, the CDR3 is TGTGCCACCAGCAGGACACCCACTGAAGCTTTCTTT. Translated, it gives CATSRTPTEAFF.

The table lists this clone with a count of one. The chain employs TRBV5-5 and TRBJ1-2; weak D call: TRBD1 (6 bases). Looked up from germline, CDR1 is SGHKS and CDR2 is YYEKEE (reference sequence). There are 13 residues in the CDR3. V lost 4 bases to trimming and J lost 8 bases, with 15 bases between them. The CDR3 DNA reads TGTGCCAGCAGCCCCGGGGGGCTACGAGGCTACACCTTC. Protein: CASSPGGLRGYTF.

The V and J genes are TRBV19 and TRBJ2-3, with TRBD1 identical over 8 bases. This CDR3 contains 15 residues. V shed 5 bases, J shed 2 bases, and the junction held 6 bases outside the gene matches. Germline V gives CDR1 LNHDA, CDR2 SQIVND (reference sequence). CDR3 residues: CASSPRDRNTDTQYF. The CDR3 nucleotides are TGTGCCAGTAGTCCACGGGACAGGAACACAGATACGCAGTATTTT.

V is TRBV11-1 and J is TRBJ2-3; TRBD2 matches at 7 bases. Germline trimming cut 4 bases from V and 3 bases from J; bases unmatched to any gene: 13. The CDR3 consists of 17 residues. Germline CDR1 SGHAT, CDR2 FQDESV (reference sequence). The CDR3: CASSSPIQRGTTDTQYF. CDR3 nucleotides: TGTGCCAGCAGCTCACCAATCCAGCGGGGAACGACAGATACGCAGTATTTT.

V gene TRBV9 combines with J gene TRBJ2-4; D might be TRBD1 or TRBD2, each matching 5 bases. V dropped 3 bases and J dropped 3 bases, with 10 bases sitting between them. Germline assignment: CDR1 SGDLS and CDR2 YYNGEE. CDR3 length: 14 amino acids. The CDR3 DNA is TGTGCCAGCAGCGCCAGGGAGTACAAAAACATTCAGTACTTC. Translation: CASSAREYKNIQYF.

V is TRBV29-1 and J is TRBJ2-1; 9 nucleotides match TRBD2. CDR1 is SQVTM, CDR2 ANQGSEA, per germline. The V gene end was trimmed by 6 bases and the J gene end by 4 bases; junction bases not matched to a gene: 22. The CDR3 is 19 residues long. The CDR3 nucleotides read TGCAGCGTCCAACAGTTGCCCACCCTGTTAGCGGGAGTATACAATGAGCAGTTCTTC. Amino acids: CSVQQLPTLLAGVYNEQFF.

J is TRBJ1-2 and V is TRBV11-2; D not certain. Germline-derived CDR1 and CDR2 are SGHAT and FQNNGV. CDR3 length: 15 residues. V shed 4 bases and J shed 0 bases, with 12 bases lying between them. The CDR3 DNA is TGTGCCAGCAGCTCACACTGGGAAGCTAACTATGGCTACACCTTC. The encoded protein is CASSSHWEANYGYTF. Together with reference TRBV11-2 and TRBJ1-2, the CDR3 gives the full variable domain: EAGVAQSPRYKIIEKRQSVAFWCNPISGHATLYWYQQILGQGPKLLIQFQNNGVVDDSQLPKDRFSAERLKGVDSTLKIQPAKLEDSAVYLCASSSHWEANYGYTFGSGTRLTVV.

The chain links TRBV4-1 to TRBJ2-1; TRBD2 matches 11 bases. J was trimmed by 8 bases and V by 5 bases; bases with no gene match: 11. Germline CDR1 is MGHRA and CDR2 is YSYEKL. The CDR3 runs 16 residues. This CDR3 reads CASSVKTSGIIHEQFF. The CDR3 DNA sequence: TGCGCCAGCAGCGTCAAGACTAGCGGGATAATCCATGAGCAGTTCTTC.

CDR3 DNA sequence: TGTGCCACCAGCAGACGGGACAGCTTAGACTACGAGCAGTACTTC. This translates into CATSRRDSLDYEQYF. The chain is built from TRBV15 and TRBJ2-7, with 7 bases fitting TRBD1. CDR1 LNHNV and CDR2 YYDKDF come from the germline V gene (reference sequence). V lost 2 bases, J lost 3 bases, and 7 bases stayed unmatched. This CDR3 is built from 15 residues.

The chain recombines TRBV28 with TRBJ2-7, with 10 bases lining up with TRBD1. The CDR3 is 14 residues long. The V segment lost 6 bases and the J segment 4 bases; nucleotides outside the gene matches: 6. Germline V lookup: CDR1 MDHEN, CDR2 SYDVKM. CDR3 sequence: CASSKTGGLYEQYF. The CDR3 DNA reads TGTGCCAGCAGCAAGACAGGGGGCTTGTACGAGCAGTACTTC.

The chain links TRBV10-3 to TRBJ1-6, with a tentative D call TRBD1 (5 bases). V was clipped by 0 bases and J by 6 bases, with 12 bases between them. The CDR3 runs to 16 residues. The germline V gene encodes CDR1 ENHRY and CDR2 SYGVKD. The CDR3 bases are TGTGCCATCAGTGAGTCTTCAGGGTTTGGTAATTCACCCCTCCACTTT. Translating gives CAISESSGFGNSPLHF.

This clone was seen only once. This sequence joins TRBV4-1 and TRBJ1-4, with D hard to call. V was clipped by 5 bases and J by 0 bases, with 13 bases between them. The CDR3 sequence is 16 residues long. The germline gives CDR1 MGHRA, CDR2 YSYEKL. The CDR3 nucleotides are TGCGCCAGCAGCGAGAGAGGTTACGCAACTAATGAAAAACTGTTTTTT. This codes for CASSERGYATNEKLFF.

The chain employs TRBV27 and TRBJ1-5; weak D call: TRBD1 (6 bases). The CDR3 is 18 amino acids. Trimming took off 1 base at V and 4 bases at J, with 20 bases between the two ends. Germline V gives CDR1 MNHEY, CDR2 SMNVEV (reference sequence). CDR3 DNA: TGTGCCAGCAGTTTATTCGATTGCTGGGGGGGCAGGAATCAGCCCCAGCATTTT. As protein: CASSLFDCWGGRNQPQHF.

Notes on this clone: The sample has other DNA sequences that encode this CDR3 too. This rearrangement joins TRBV29-1 to TRBJ1-1, with a weak D call TRBD1 (6 bases). The germline V gene encodes CDR1 SQVTM and CDR2 ANQGSEA. The CDR3 sequence is 12 residues long. The V end lost 3 bases, the J end lost 4 bases, and 9 bases lay between the germline ends. Here the CDR3 DNA reads TGCAGCGTTGACAGGGGAGGCACTGAAGCTTTCTTT. It encodes CSVDRGGTEAFF. Full variable domain (missing parts from reference TRBV29-1 and TRBJ1-1): SAVISQKPSRDICQRGTSLTIQCQVDSQVTMMFWYRQQPGQSLTLIATANQGSEATYESGFVIDKFPISRPNLTFSTLTVSNMSPEDSSIYLCSVDRGGTEAFFGQGTRLTVV.

This clone was seen more than once but under ten times. The identical CDR3 is also encoded by other nucleotide sequences in the sample. V usage is TRBV27 and J usage is TRBJ1-1; the D gene is possibly TRBD1 (6 bases). The germline V gene has CDR1 MNHEY and CDR2 SMNVEV (reference sequence). The CDR3 runs 13 residues. Trimming cost V 5 bases and J 4 bases, with 11 bases left between them. For the CDR3, the DNA is TGTGCCAGCAGTGAACAGGGTCGCACTGAAGCTTTCTTT. It yields the protein CASSEQGRTEAFF.

The chain is built from TRBV10-1 and TRBJ2-3; D gene unclear. The CDR3 covers 13 residues. V dropped 4 bases and J dropped 5 bases, with 10 bases sitting between them. Germline lookup yields CDR1 WNHNN and CDR2 SYGVQD (reference sequence). In DNA form, the CDR3 reads TGCGCCAGCAGTGTTAGGGTAGGAGATACGCAGTATTTT. Amino acid sequence: CASSVRVGDTQYF.

Remarks on this clone: A read error may be the cause here, since a much bigger clone is one base away. Since the CDR3 does not end with the conserved phenylalanine or tryptophan, this likely comes from a read error. V and J are TRBV2 and TRBJ1-6; D is undetermined. The V and J ends lost 3 bases and 10 bases respectively, with 7 bases between them. This CDR3 spans 12 amino acids. The germline CDR1 and CDR2 sequences are SNHLY and FYNNEI. The CDR3 region is CASSDEVSPLHL. The CDR3 DNA reads as TGTGCCAGCAGTGATGAGGTGTCACCCCTCCACCTT.

The chain combines TRBV6-6 with TRBJ2-5, with 7 positions matching TRBD2. Germline V gene data show CDR1 as MNHNY and CDR2 as SVGAGI (reference sequence). J was trimmed by 3 bases and V by 6 bases; bases with no gene match: 4. The CDR3 consists of 13 residues. The CDR3 DNA reads TGTGCCAGCAGCTTACGGGGGGAAGAGACCCAGTACTTC. Protein: CASSLRGEETQYF.